The subject of this entry is one TCR beta chain. The antigen is undetermined. The germline gene is not matched at one end of the junction; a read error may be the cause. The data derive from a study of T cells in Graves' hyperthyroidism and ophthalmopathy. No ophthalmopathy progression within 18 months constituted stable Graves' hyperthyroidism. With a duration under 2 months, the hyperthyroidism was newly diagnosed in patients aged 18 to 65. Pregnant or lactating patients were excluded, as were those with uncontrolled infection or other autoimmune disease. From germline, CDR1 is ENHRY and CDR2 SYGVKD. The CDR3 extends over 11 amino acids. RNA transcripts gave rise to amplified TCR beta CDR3 regions. The HTBI primer set served for first-round RT-PCR of the TCR CDR3. TCRdb reanalysed the multiplex PCR reads using MiXCR and keeps one entry per CDR3 protein. This sample has roughly 570,000 distinct CDR3 sequences, with around 46% found just once.

Study results and limitations: Blood samples included most of the expanded thyroid clonotypes exceeding 0.001.

The sequencing input was peripheral blood or thyroid tissue (not recorded which). This receptor was taken from a woman in her late teens or twenties with Graves' hyperthyroidism. The V call is TRBV10-3, the J call TRBJ1-2; possibly TRBD1 for D (6 bases). CDR3 protein: CAISERGSVHF. CDR3 bases: TGTGCCATCAGTGAGAGGGGGAGTGTTCACTTC.